These T cell receptor beta chains were read from a single sample in a study of early T cells in non-severe SARS-CoV-2 infection. TCRdb re-derived calls from the 5' RACE reads in MiXCR, one entry per CDR3 protein. The sample lists about 69,000 distinct CDR3 sequences, around 4.2% seen once, with more than 3% in the top ten. The sample here was whole blood, taken at baseline. These receptors originate from an adult who was a healthcare worker with PCR-confirmed SARS-CoV-2 infection or an uninfected control (not recorded which). The donor label of this sample is uncertain. The CDR3 runs from the conserved cysteine through the conserved F or W. Each record gives: J gene, V gene, CDR3 length, D gene, CDR3 protein. A D gene is named only where the DNA matches it firmly.

j_gene: TRBJ1-6; v_gene: TRBV20-1; len: 14; d_gene: TRBD1; CDR3aa: CSARAGQDDSPLHF
j_gene: TRBJ2-5; v_gene: TRBV3-1; len: 14; d_gene: -; CDR3aa: CASSQDSTRQTQYF
j_gene: TRBJ1-1; v_gene: TRBV20-1; len: 13; d_gene: TRBD1; CDR3aa: CSASDRGHTEAFF
j_gene: TRBJ2-4; v_gene: TRBV9; len: 15; d_gene: -; CDR3aa: CASSVGGGAKNIQYF
j_gene: TRBJ1-2; v_gene: TRBV12-3/TRBV12-4; len: 14; d_gene: -; CDR3aa: CASSPRTAGDGYTF
j_gene: TRBJ2-1; v_gene: TRBV3-2; len: 15; d_gene: -; CDR3aa: CASRSGQLTYNEQFF
j_gene: TRBJ1-1; v_gene: TRBV11-2; len: 15; d_gene: -; CDR3aa: CASSLDLGSNTEAFF
j_gene: TRBJ2-3; v_gene: TRBV24-1; len: 19; d_gene: TRBD1; CDR3aa: CATSDQLYRQGANPDTQYF
j_gene: TRBJ2-7; v_gene: TRBV9; len: 16; d_gene: -; CDR3aa: CASSVARDTNFYEQYF
j_gene: TRBJ2-5; v_gene: TRBV12-3/TRBV12-4; len: 13; d_gene: -; CDR3aa: CASRLSSGETQYF
j_gene: TRBJ2-3; v_gene: TRBV30; len: 15; d_gene: -; CDR3aa: CAWTQGAGGLGTQYF
j_gene: TRBJ2-3; v_gene: TRBV9; len: 13; d_gene: -; CDR3aa: CASSVEGTDTQYF
j_gene: TRBJ1-1; v_gene: TRBV28; len: 14; d_gene: -; CDR3aa: CASSLGRRDTEAFF
j_gene: TRBJ1-4; v_gene: TRBV25-1; len: 15; d_gene: -; CDR3aa: CASSVPRSTNEKLFF
j_gene: TRBJ1-6; v_gene: TRBV25-1; len: 15; d_gene: -; CDR3aa: CASSEETGYNSPLHF
j_gene: TRBJ2-2; v_gene: TRBV4-3; len: 16; d_gene: -; CDR3aa: CASSQGGQGLTGELFF
j_gene: TRBJ1-5; v_gene: TRBV12-3/TRBV12-4; len: 15; d_gene: TRBD1; CDR3aa: CASRGTGNSNQPQHF
j_gene: TRBJ1-1; v_gene: TRBV7-8; len: 15; d_gene: -; CDR3aa: CASRPAGRVETEAFF
j_gene: TRBJ1-1; v_gene: TRBV4-1; len: 13; d_gene: -; CDR3aa: CASSQDQGFEAFF
j_gene: TRBJ1-1; v_gene: TRBV6-1; len: 16; d_gene: -; CDR3aa: CAARDRRPVLNTEAFF
j_gene: TRBJ2-1; v_gene: TRBV28; len: 16; d_gene: TRBD1; CDR3aa: CASSPTGTGLYNEQFF
j_gene: TRBJ2-1; v_gene: TRBV20-1; len: 15; d_gene: -; CDR3aa: CSARTTSGSYNEQFF
j_gene: TRBJ1-5; v_gene: TRBV28; len: 12; d_gene: -; CDR3aa: CASSVQGQPQHF
j_gene: TRBJ1-2; v_gene: TRBV27; len: 16; d_gene: TRBD1; CDR3aa: CASSPWTGESNYGYTF
j_gene: TRBJ1-5; v_gene: TRBV27; len: 14; d_gene: -; CDR3aa: CASRGPGEDQPQHF
j_gene: TRBJ2-5; v_gene: TRBV10-3; len: 13; d_gene: -; CDR3aa: CAISDSGPGTQYF
j_gene: TRBJ2-1; v_gene: TRBV4-2; len: 15; d_gene: TRBD2; CDR3aa: CASSPLDSGVGEQFF
j_gene: TRBJ1-2; v_gene: TRBV2; len: 13; d_gene: TRBD1; CDR3aa: CASSVDRGPGYTF
j_gene: TRBJ2-1; v_gene: TRBV12-3/TRBV12-4; len: 14; d_gene: -; CDR3aa: CASSYRDIYNEQFF
j_gene: TRBJ1-1; v_gene: TRBV18; len: 14; d_gene: -; CDR3aa: CASSQPQENTEAFF
j_gene: TRBJ2-5; v_gene: TRBV5-1; len: 18; d_gene: -; CDR3aa: CASSLAGRGGGFQETQYF
j_gene: TRBJ2-7; v_gene: TRBV4-3; len: 15; d_gene: -; CDR3aa: CASSHNERRGYEQYF
j_gene: TRBJ1-1; v_gene: TRBV20-1; len: 13; d_gene: -; CDR3aa: CSAKKTVNTEAFF
j_gene: TRBJ2-2; v_gene: TRBV6-1; len: 16; d_gene: TRBD1; CDR3aa: CASSEVRGQDTGELFF
j_gene: TRBJ2-5; v_gene: TRBV12-3/TRBV12-4; len: 17; d_gene: TRBD2; CDR3aa: CASTHNKVGTSKETQYF
j_gene: TRBJ2-5; v_gene: TRBV11-3; len: 15; d_gene: -; CDR3aa: CASSLGGGVQESQYF
j_gene: TRBJ1-2; v_gene: TRBV12-3/TRBV12-4; len: 14; d_gene: TRBD1; CDR3aa: CASSFLRDSYGYTF
j_gene: TRBJ2-2; v_gene: TRBV6-4; len: 13; d_gene: -; CDR3aa: CASSLRETGELFF
j_gene: TRBJ2-3; v_gene: TRBV5-1; len: 17; d_gene: TRBD1; CDR3aa: CASSRQGGPGVADTQYF